What follows is one TCR beta chain and its context. The antigen is unknown. A read error is possible here, since a much larger clone lies one base away. V lost 3 bases and J lost 8; bases outside the gene matches: 16. Germline V lookup: CDR1 MDHEN, CDR2 SYDVKM. CDR3 size: 19 residues. This entry belongs to a study of T cells in Graves' hyperthyroidism and ophthalmopathy. TCR beta CDR3 regions were amplified from RNA. The TCR CDR3 first-round RT-PCR relied on the HTBI primer set. Via MiXCR, TCRdb re-called the multiplex PCR reads, giving one row per CDR3 protein. The table includes under 650,000 distinct CDR3 sequences, 15% to 20% detected once. Study outcomes and limitations: The model's output predicted ophthalmopathy at a median of about 6.5 months prior to onset.

The sequence was collected from a woman in her 30s with Graves' hyperthyroidism. Sample: blood. The J gene is TRBJ2-4, the V gene TRBV28; 13 bases align to TRBD2. The CDR3, as DNA: TGTGCCAGCAGTTTTCTACTAGCGGGAGGGCCTGCTCAAAAGGACATTCAGTACTTC. Translated: CASSFLLAGGPAQKDIQYF.